This record covers a single T cell receptor (beta chain). Its antigen is unidentified. Treatment: around 19 received Ad26.COV2.S at low or high dose, single or two shots; about 5 received placebo; per-sample allocation not given. Collection of the samples took place on day 63 after the first injection of vaccine or placebo. The data are from a study of Ad26.COV2.S vaccination and SARS-CoV-2 variants. Study-level findings and limits: Placebo and vaccine recipients had non-spike TCR breadth that was similar.

CDR3 size: 15 residues. The germline CDR1 and CDR2 sequences are SGHTA and FQGNSA. The germline V and J ends were trimmed by 5 bases and 2 bases, with 16 bases remaining between them. Method: immunoSEQ multiplex PCR; TCRdb's copy keeps in-frame clones and lacks some. The repertoire holds about 400,000 clones, around 89% seen once, with roughly 4% in the top ten. This chain uses TRBV7-2 with TRBJ2-7; possibly TRBD1 or TRBD2 for D (7 bases each). Sequences were derived from peripheral blood, sampled in a trial of Ad26.COV2.S vaccine versus placebo. The TCR sequence derives from a person aged 18-65 years who received the Ad26.COV2.S COVID-19 vaccine or a placebo. The CDR3 nucleotides are TGTGCCAGCAGCCCACGGGGAGGGGGCGCCTACGAGCAGTACTTC. Translating gives CASSPRGGGAYEQYF.